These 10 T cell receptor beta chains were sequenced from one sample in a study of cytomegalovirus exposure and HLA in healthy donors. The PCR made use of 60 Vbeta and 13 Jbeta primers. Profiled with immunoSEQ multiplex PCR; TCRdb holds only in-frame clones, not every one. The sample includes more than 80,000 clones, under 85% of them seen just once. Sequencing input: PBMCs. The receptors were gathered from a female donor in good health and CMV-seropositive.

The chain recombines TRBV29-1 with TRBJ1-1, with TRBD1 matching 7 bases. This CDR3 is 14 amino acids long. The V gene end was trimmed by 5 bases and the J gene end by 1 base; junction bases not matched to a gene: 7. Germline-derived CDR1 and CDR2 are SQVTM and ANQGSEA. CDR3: CSVLWDSTNTEAFF. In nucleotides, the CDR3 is TGCAGCGTTTTATGGGACAGCACGAACACTGAAGCTTTCTTT. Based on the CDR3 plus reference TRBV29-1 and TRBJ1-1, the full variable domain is SAVISQKPSRDICQRGTSLTIQCQVDSQVTMMFWYRQQPGQSLTLIATANQGSEATYESGFVIDKFPISRPNLTFSTLTVSNMSPEDSSIYLCSVLWDSTNTEAFFGQGTRLTVV.

The CDR3 sequence: CAIFVAPMRYTF. The CDR3 DNA is TGTGCCATTTTCGTTGCACCTATGCGCTACACCTTC. The chain is built from TRBV28 and TRBJ1-2; D is uncertain. CDR3 length: 12 amino acids. The germline V gene has CDR1 MDHEN and CDR2 SYDVKM. The V end was cut by 10 bases, the J end by 9 bases, with 18 bases between.

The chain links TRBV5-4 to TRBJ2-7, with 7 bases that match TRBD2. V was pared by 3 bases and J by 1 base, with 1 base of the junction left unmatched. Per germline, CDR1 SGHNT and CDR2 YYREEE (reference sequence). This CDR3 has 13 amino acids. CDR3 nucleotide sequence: TGTGCCAGCAGCTCGGGGGGATCCTACGAGCAGTACTTC. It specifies CASSSGGSYEQYF. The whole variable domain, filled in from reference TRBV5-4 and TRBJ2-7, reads ETGVTQSPTHLIKTRGQQVTLRCSSQSGHNTVSWYQQALGQGPQFIFQYYREEENGRGNFPPRFSGLQFPNYSSELNVNALELDDSALYLCASSSGGSYEQYFGPGTRLTVT.

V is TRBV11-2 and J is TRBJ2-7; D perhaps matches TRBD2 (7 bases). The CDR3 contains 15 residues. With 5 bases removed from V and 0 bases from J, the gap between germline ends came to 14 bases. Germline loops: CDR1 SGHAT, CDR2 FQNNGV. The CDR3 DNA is TGTGCCAGCAGCCCAAGGGGGAGGGGCTCCTACGAGCAGTACTTC. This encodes CASSPRGRGSYEQYF.

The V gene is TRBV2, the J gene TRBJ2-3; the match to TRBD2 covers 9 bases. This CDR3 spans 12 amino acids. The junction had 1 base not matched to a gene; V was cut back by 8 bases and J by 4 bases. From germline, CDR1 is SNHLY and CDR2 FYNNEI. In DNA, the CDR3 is TGTGCCAGCGCGGGAGGGTCAGATACGCAGTATTTT. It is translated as CASAGGSDTQYF.

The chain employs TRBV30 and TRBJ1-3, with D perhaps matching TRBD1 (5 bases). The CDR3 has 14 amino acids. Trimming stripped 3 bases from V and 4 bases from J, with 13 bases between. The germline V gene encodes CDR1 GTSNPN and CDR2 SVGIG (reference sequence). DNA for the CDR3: TGTGCCTGGAGGTCCCAGGGCTTCGGAAACACCATATATTTT. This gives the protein CAWRSQGFGNTIYF.

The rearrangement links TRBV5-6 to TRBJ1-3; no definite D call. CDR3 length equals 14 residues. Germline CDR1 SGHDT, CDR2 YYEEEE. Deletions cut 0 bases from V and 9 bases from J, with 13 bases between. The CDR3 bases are TGTGCCAGCAGCTTGGGGCCAACCCGGGGCACCATATATTTT. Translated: CASSLGPTRGTIYF.

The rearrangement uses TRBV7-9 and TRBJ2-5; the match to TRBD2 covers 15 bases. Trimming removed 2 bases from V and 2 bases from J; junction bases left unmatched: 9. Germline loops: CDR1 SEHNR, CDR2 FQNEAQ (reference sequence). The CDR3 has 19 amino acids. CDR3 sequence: CASSLTGLAGGPGQETQYF. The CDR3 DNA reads TGTGCCAGCAGCTTAACCGGACTAGCGGGGGGGCCTGGGCAAGAGACCCAGTACTTC.

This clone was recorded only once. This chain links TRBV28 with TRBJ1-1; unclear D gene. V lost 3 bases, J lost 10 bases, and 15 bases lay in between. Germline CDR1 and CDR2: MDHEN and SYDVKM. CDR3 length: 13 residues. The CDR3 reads CASSLGGPEGAFF. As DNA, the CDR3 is TGTGCCAGCAGTTTGGGAGGCCCCGAGGGAGCTTTCTTT.

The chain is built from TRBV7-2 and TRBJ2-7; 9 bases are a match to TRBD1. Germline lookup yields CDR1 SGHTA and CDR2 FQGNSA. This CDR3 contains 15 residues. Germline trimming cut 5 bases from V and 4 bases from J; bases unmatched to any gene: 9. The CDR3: CASSRRTGEGYEQYF. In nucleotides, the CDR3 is TGTGCCAGCAGCCGCCGGACAGGGGAGGGGTACGAGCAGTACTTC.